Each of the 29 T cell receptor beta chains below was sequenced from the same sample in a study of blood T cell repertoires in COVID-19. TCRdb's copy holds only in-frame clones and misses some; the assay was immunoSEQ multiplex PCR. The repertoire holds a few hundred thousand clones, with approximately 90% as singletons. Material: PBMCs or T cells enriched from blood (not recorded which). All receptors come from a man between 35 and 55 years old who had recovered from COVID-19.

V is TRBV6-5 and J is TRBJ2-7, with 9 nucleotides matching TRBD1. The J segment lost 7 bases and the V segment lost 5 bases, leaving 3 bases of the junction unmatched. This CDR3 contains 12 residues. Germline CDR1 is MNHEY and CDR2 is SVGAGI. The chain's CDR3 is CASSRGTGEQYF. As DNA, the CDR3 is TGTGCCAGCAGTCGCGGGACAGGGGAGCAGTACTTC.

The chain uses TRBV5-1 and TRBJ2-5; D is uncertain. This CDR3 contains 12 residues. The germline V gene encodes CDR1 SGHRS and CDR2 YFSETQ. V was trimmed by 1 base and J by 4 bases, leaving 5 bases between them. CDR3 residues: CASSLTTETQYF. In nucleotides, the CDR3 is TGCGCCAGCAGCTTGACAACAGAGACCCAGTACTTC.

This clone was observed a few times. This chain links TRBV7-9 with TRBJ1-5, with 8 nucleotides matching TRBD1. Looked up from germline, CDR1 is SEHNR and CDR2 is FQNEAQ (reference sequence). J gave up 6 bases and V 4 bases, and 11 bases lay outside the gene matches. The CDR3 runs to 16 residues. The CDR3 DNA is TGTGCCAGCAGCTCTAACGGACAGGGAGGGGCTCAGCCCCAGCATTTT. Protein sequence: CASSSNGQGGAQPQHF.

The V gene is TRBV29-1, the J gene TRBJ2-2, with 9 bases aligning to TRBD1. Trimming took 6 bases from V and 4 from J; bases not matched to a gene: 3. From germline, CDR1 is SQVTM and CDR2 ANQGSEA. The CDR3 sequence is 13 residues long. This CDR3 is CSVLDRGTGELFF. The CDR3 DNA follows: TGCAGCGTCCTGGACAGGGGCACCGGGGAGCTGTTTTTT.

The V gene is TRBV6-5, the J gene TRBJ1-6; weak D call: TRBD1 (5 bases). The CDR3 has 15 amino acids. Deletions cut 0 bases from V and 8 bases from J, with 11 bases between. CDR1 is MNHEY and CDR2 is SVGAGI in the germline V gene. The CDR3 loop reads CASSYSYQGYSPLHF. The CDR3 region has the DNA TGTGCCAGCAGTTACTCGTACCAGGGATATTCACCCCTCCACTTT.

The CDR3, as DNA: TGTGCCAGCAGCTTGAATTCGTTGTATAATTCACCCCTCCACTTT. It specifies CASSLNSLYNSPLHF. This chain connects TRBV5-6 to TRBJ1-6; D unclear. The length of the CDR3 is 15 residues. Germline values: CDR1 SGHDT, CDR2 YYEEEE. Deletions cut 1 base from V and 4 bases from J, with 9 bases between.

The chain carries TRBV29-1 and TRBJ1-2; tentative D call: TRBD1 (6 bases). This CDR3 has 12 amino acids. Per the germline V gene, CDR1 is SQVTM and CDR2 is ANQGSEA. Trimming removed 3 bases at V and 7 bases at J, with 12 bases between. Here the CDR3 reads CSVESGALGYTF. CDR3 bases: TGCAGCGTTGAGTCAGGGGCTCTTGGCTACACCTTC.

The V gene is TRBV19, the J gene TRBJ1-6; the D gene is possibly TRBD1 (5 bases). This CDR3 has 14 amino acids. Trimming shortened V by 6 bases and J by 0 bases, and 6 bases separated the two germline ends. Per germline, CDR1 LNHDA and CDR2 SQIVND (reference sequence). CDR3 DNA: TGTGCCAGTAGGACAGCCTCCTATAATTCACCCCTCCACTTT. This translates into CASRTASYNSPLHF.

The genes are TRBV7-9 and TRBJ1-2, with D perhaps TRBD1 (5 bases). The germline CDR1 and CDR2 sequences are SEHNR and FQNEAQ (reference sequence). The CDR3 is 13 residues long. V was cut by 7 bases and J by 3 bases, with 12 bases left in between. The CDR3 nucleotides are TGTGCCAGCACCGTCCAGGGTGACTATGGCTACACCTTC. This encodes CASTVQGDYGYTF.

The chain joins TRBV18 to TRBJ1-2; 8 bases line up with TRBD1. The CDR3 totals 15 residues. V was pared by 6 bases and J by 4 bases, with 10 bases of the junction left unmatched. CDR1 and CDR2 (germline): KGHSH, LQKENI. CDR3 nucleotides: TGTGCCAGCTCGAAGGCAGGGGGCTCTACCTATGGCTACACCTTC. It is translated as CASSKAGGSTYGYTF.

The V call is TRBV5-6, the J call TRBJ2-2; maybe TRBD2 (6 bases). This CDR3 is built from 15 residues. Germline-derived CDR1 and CDR2 are SGHDT and YYEEEE. V was clipped by 0 bases and J by 7 bases, with 13 bases between them. CDR3 nucleotides: TGTGCCAGCAGCTTGGCTGGAGGGGTTGGCGGGGAGCTGTTTTTT. Protein: CASSLAGGVGGELFF. The full variable domain, its missing parts supplied by reference TRBV5-6 and TRBJ2-2, is DAGVTQSPTHLIKTRGQQVTLRCSPKSGHDTVSWYQQALGQGPQFIFQYYEEEERQRGNFPDRFSGHQFPNYSSELNVNALLLGDSALYLCASSLAGGVGGELFFGEGSRLTVL.

V usage is TRBV6-4 and J usage is TRBJ2-2; D might be TRBD1 (6 bases). Germline CDR1 reads MRHNA; CDR2 reads SNTAGT. V gave up 4 bases and J gave up 2 bases, with 11 bases separating them. The CDR3 is 15 residues long. Written as DNA, the CDR3 is TGTGCCAGCAGTGTAGAACAGGGTAACACCGGGGAGCTGTTTTTT. Its protein is CASSVEQGNTGELFF.

This clone was seen just once. The rearrangement links TRBV4-2 to TRBJ2-1; TRBD2 aligns across 11 bases. V lost 0 bases and J lost 6; bases outside the gene matches: 4. From germline, CDR1 is LGHNA and CDR2 YNFKEQ. The length of the CDR3 is 16 residues. In DNA form, the CDR3 reads TGTGCCAGCAGCCAAGATCTGGGACTAGCGGCCAATGAGCAGTTCTTC. It encodes CASSQDLGLAANEQFF.

This chain joins TRBV10-1 and TRBJ2-4, with D perhaps TRBD1 (6 bases). CDR3 length equals 15 residues. The V gene's germline CDR1 is WNHNN and CDR2 SYGVQD (reference sequence). Trimming left V 0 bases short and J 6 bases short, with 12 bases between. The CDR3 sequence: CASSESTGLRNIQYF. The CDR3 coding sequence is TGCGCCAGCAGTGAGTCGACAGGATTGAGAAACATTCAGTACTTC.

Here the CDR3 DNA reads TGTGCCAGCAGTTACGAGACAGGGGGCGTCAATCAGCCCCAGCATTTT. This gives the protein CASSYETGGVNQPQHF. J is TRBJ1-5 and V is TRBV6-2 or TRBV6-3; the match to TRBD1 covers 10 bases. Germline V gene sequence: CDR1 MNHEY, CDR2 SVGEGT. The CDR3 has 16 amino acids. V was clipped by 2 bases and J by 3 bases; unmatched bases: 4.

This chain uses TRBV7-3 with TRBJ2-2; D is unresolved. The length of the CDR3 is 14 residues. V shed 2 bases and J shed 4 bases, with 8 bases lying between them. From germline, CDR1 is SGHTA and CDR2 FQGTGA. The CDR3 region is CASSLGQPTGELFF. The CDR3 DNA is TGTGCCAGCAGCTTAGGCCAACCCACCGGGGAGCTGTTTTTT.

This chain joins TRBV6-6 and TRBJ1-1; 7 positions agree with TRBD1. This CDR3 region has 16 residues. Germline V lookup: CDR1 MNHNY, CDR2 SVGAGI (reference sequence). V lost 6 bases, J lost 1 base, and 11 bases stayed unmatched. CDR3 protein: CASSPNRDRANTEAFF. The CDR3 DNA reads TGTGCCAGCAGCCCTAATAGGGACAGAGCGAACACTGAAGCTTTCTTT.

The V gene is TRBV11-2, the J gene TRBJ2-3; 11 bases match TRBD2. CDR3 length: 15 amino acids. With 5 bases clipped from V and 5 bases from J, the junction kept 6 bases outside the gene matches. The germline CDR1 and CDR2 sequences are SGHAT and FQNNGV. The CDR3 sequence: CASSLTSGELDTQYF. The CDR3 DNA reads as TGTGCCAGCAGCCTGACTAGCGGGGAATTAGATACGCAGTATTTT. The complete variable domain, with remaining parts taken from reference TRBV11-2 and TRBJ2-3, reads EAGVAQSPRYKIIEKRQSVAFWCNPISGHATLYWYQQILGQGPKLLIQFQNNGVVDDSQLPKDRFSAERLKGVDSTLKIQPAKLEDSAVYLCASSLTSGELDTQYFGPGTRLTVL.

The chain employs TRBV27 and TRBJ2-7, with TRBD2 identical over 8 bases. The CDR3 loop spans 15 amino acids. The germline V gene has CDR1 MNHEY and CDR2 SMNVEV (reference sequence). V lost 2 bases, J lost 0 bases, and 3 bases stayed unmatched. The CDR3 DNA reads TGTGCCAGCAGTTTAGTAACTAGCGGCTCCTACGAGCAGTACTTC. This codes for CASSLVTSGSYEQYF.

This chain connects TRBV19 to TRBJ1-3, with 9 bases that match TRBD1. The CDR3 has 17 amino acids. Trimming cost V 3 bases and J 1 base; bases outside gene matches: 7. From germline, CDR1 is LNHDA and CDR2 SQIVND (reference sequence). This chain's CDR3 is CASSIGGQGPSGNTIYF. Here the CDR3 DNA reads TGTGCCAGTAGTATTGGCGGACAGGGGCCTTCTGGAAACACCATATATTTT.

The rearrangement links TRBV11-3 to TRBJ2-2; 12 bases align to TRBD2. This CDR3 spans 15 amino acids. The junction had 4 bases not matched to a gene; V was cut back by 4 bases and J by 7 bases. CDR1 is SGHNT and CDR2 is YENEEA in the germline V gene. CDR3 sequence: CASSSGLAGFGELFF. CDR3 coding DNA: TGTGCCAGCAGCTCCGGACTAGCGGGGTTCGGGGAGCTGTTTTTT.

The chain has TRBV14 and TRBJ2-7; D remains ambiguous. Germline loops: CDR1 SGHDN, CDR2 FVKESK. The CDR3 length is 14 residues. V was clipped by 1 base and J by 0 bases, with 7 bases between them. The CDR3 protein is CASSQVSHSYEQYF. In DNA, the CDR3 is TGTGCCAGCAGCCAAGTTAGCCACTCCTACGAGCAGTACTTC. The full variable domain, completed using reference TRBV14 and TRBJ2-7, is EAGVTQFPSHSVIEKGQTVTLRCDPISGHDNLYWYRRVMGKEIKFLLHFVKESKQDESGMPNNRFLAERTGGTYSTLKVQPAELEDSGVYFCASSQVSHSYEQYFGPGTRLTVT.

This sequence joins TRBV4-1 and TRBJ2-3; 8 bases are a match to TRBD1. V dropped 0 bases and J dropped 1; count of bases not matched to a gene: 3. Germline CDR1 reads MGHRA; CDR2 reads YSYEKL. This CDR3 has 16 amino acids. The CDR3 spells CASSQDPGQGTDTQYF. The CDR3 DNA reads as TGCGCCAGCAGCCAAGATCCGGGACAGGGCACAGATACGCAGTATTTT.

The chain employs TRBV4-3 and TRBJ2-1, with TRBD2 matching 9 bases. V gave up 1 base and J gave up 7 bases; unmatched junction bases: 5. This CDR3 comprises 15 residues. Germline CDR1 and CDR2: LGHNA and YSLEER. CDR3: CASSQAGTSLNEQFF. In DNA, the CDR3 is TGCGCCAGCAGCCAAGCCGGGACTAGCTTGAATGAGCAGTTCTTC.

This rearrangement joins TRBV4-2 to TRBJ1-4, with 7 bases aligning to TRBD1. J lost 8 bases, V lost 4 bases, and 7 bases had no gene match. Germline loops: CDR1 LGHNA, CDR2 YNFKEQ. The CDR3 has 14 residues. CDR3 DNA sequence: TGTGCCAGCAGCCCGGGTAGGGGGCGGGAAAAACTGTTTTTT. This sequence encodes CASSPGRGREKLFF.

The V call is TRBV10-1, the J call TRBJ2-3, with D hard to call. V was pared by 1 base and J by 2 bases, with 10 bases between. This CDR3 contains 15 residues. Germline CDR1 reads WNHNN; CDR2 reads SYGVQD (reference sequence). The CDR3 loop is CASSEFGAFTDTQYF. The DNA of the CDR3 is TGCGCCAGCAGTGAGTTTGGAGCTTTCACAGATACGCAGTATTTT.

CDR3 loop: CASSARGAMEYF. The CDR3 DNA reads TGTGCCAGCTCCGCCCGGGGGGCCATGGAGTACTTC. This chain uses TRBV6-4 with TRBJ2-7; TRBD2 is a possible D gene (7 bases). CDR1 and CDR2 (germline): MRHNA, SNTAGT. The V gene lost 8 bases and the J gene lost 11 bases, with 19 bases spanning the gap. The CDR3 is 12 amino acids.

The chain combines TRBV3-1 (or the pseudogene TRBV3-2) with TRBJ2-1, with 13 bases that match TRBD2. Germline V gene lookup returns CDR1 LGHDT and CDR2 YNNKEL (reference sequence). J gave up 6 bases and V 6 bases, and 5 bases lay outside the gene matches. This CDR3 is built from 15 residues. The CDR3: CASRKTSGGLNEQFF. The CDR3 DNA sequence: TGTGCCAGCAGGAAGACTAGCGGGGGGCTCAATGAGCAGTTCTTC.

The rearrangement links TRBV5-5 to TRBJ2-3; the match to TRBD2 covers 14 bases. Germline V gives CDR1 SGHKS, CDR2 YYEKEE (reference sequence). The CDR3 has 19 residues. After removal of 4 bases from V and 7 bases from J, the junction contained 17 bases not matched to a gene. CDR3 nucleotide sequence: TGTGCCAGCAGCCTACTACGGACTAGCGGGGGGAGCCCGCCGTATACGCAGTATTTT. This gives the protein CASSLLRTSGGSPPYTQYF.